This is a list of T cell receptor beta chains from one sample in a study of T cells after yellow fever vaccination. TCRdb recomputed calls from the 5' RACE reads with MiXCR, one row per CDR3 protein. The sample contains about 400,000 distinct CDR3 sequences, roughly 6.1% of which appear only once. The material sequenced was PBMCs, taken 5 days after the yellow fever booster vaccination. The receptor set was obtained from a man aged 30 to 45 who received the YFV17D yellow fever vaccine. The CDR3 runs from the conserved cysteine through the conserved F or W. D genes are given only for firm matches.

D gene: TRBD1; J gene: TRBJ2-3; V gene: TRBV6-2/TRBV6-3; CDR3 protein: CASSYEDRDPPVGPDTQYF
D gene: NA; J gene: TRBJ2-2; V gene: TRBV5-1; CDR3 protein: CASSLPGGPTGELFF
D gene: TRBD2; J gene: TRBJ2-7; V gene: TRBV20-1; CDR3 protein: CSAMVASGTYEQYF
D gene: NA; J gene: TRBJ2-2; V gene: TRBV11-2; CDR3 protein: CASSPQAEADSNTGELFF
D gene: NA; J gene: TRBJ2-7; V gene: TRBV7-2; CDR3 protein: CASSVRLVGDYEQYF
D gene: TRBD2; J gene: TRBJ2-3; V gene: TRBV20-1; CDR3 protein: CSARDLGGSSTGDTQYF
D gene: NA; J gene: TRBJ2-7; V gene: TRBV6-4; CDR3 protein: CASSRTTYYEQYF
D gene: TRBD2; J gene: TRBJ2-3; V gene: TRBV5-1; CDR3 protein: CASSLSLGLALSTDTQYF
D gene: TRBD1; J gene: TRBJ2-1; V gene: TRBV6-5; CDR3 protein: CASRSLTGTNEQFF
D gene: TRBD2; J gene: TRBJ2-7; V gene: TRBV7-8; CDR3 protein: CASSHSLAASYEQYF
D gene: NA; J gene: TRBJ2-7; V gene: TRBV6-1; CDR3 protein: CASSEAWGRTYEQYF
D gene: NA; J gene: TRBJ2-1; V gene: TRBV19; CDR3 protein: CASSLVAYYNEQFF
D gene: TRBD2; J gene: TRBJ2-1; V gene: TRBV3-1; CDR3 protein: CASSQYGGRSYNEQFF
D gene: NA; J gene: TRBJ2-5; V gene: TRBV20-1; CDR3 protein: CSARTGQGQETQYF
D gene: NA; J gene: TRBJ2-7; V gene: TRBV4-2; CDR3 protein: CARSRARGGIYDEQYF
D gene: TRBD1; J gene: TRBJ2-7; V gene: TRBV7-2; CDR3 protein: CASRGQGVDEQYF
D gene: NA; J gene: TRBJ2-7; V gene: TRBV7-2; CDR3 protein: CASSSQDFLTEQYF
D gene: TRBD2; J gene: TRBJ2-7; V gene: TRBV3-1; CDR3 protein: CASSPGGGMVYEQYF
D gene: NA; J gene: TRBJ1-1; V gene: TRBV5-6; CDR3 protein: CASSLISGRTEAFF
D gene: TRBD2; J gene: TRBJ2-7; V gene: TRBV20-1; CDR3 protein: CSASGLAGNSEQYF
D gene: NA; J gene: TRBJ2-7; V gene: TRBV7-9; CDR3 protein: CASSLAGANNEQYF
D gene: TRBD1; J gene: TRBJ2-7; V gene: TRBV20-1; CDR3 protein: CSAYTGRTGFEYF
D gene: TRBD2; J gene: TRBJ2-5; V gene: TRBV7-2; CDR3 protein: CASSLTAGVQETQYF
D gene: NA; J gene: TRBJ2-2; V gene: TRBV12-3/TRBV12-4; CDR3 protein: CASSPPGDWQGGELFF
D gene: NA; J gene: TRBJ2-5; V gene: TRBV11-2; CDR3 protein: CASSWGRSETQYF
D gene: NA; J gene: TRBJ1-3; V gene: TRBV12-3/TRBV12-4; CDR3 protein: CASSLLEFLGSGNTIYF
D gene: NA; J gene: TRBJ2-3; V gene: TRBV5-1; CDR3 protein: CASSFSILSGAQDTQYF
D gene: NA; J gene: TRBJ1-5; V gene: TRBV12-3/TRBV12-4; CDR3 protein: CASSLSSDRNQPQHF
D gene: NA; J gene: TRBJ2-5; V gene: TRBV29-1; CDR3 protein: CSVDRGTETQYF
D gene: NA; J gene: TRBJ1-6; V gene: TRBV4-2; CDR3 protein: CASSQDRGRVNSPLHF
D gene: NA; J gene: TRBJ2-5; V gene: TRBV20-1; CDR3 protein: CSASRKIQETQYF
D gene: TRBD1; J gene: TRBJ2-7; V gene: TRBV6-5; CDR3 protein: CASSWDRDYEQYF
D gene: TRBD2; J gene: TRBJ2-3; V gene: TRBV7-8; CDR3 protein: CASSLIRTSARTDTQYF
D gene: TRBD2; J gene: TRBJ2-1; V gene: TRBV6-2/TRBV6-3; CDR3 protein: CASSYFIAGGIDSYNEQFF
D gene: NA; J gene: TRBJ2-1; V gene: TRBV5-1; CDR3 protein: CASSEGFNNEQFF
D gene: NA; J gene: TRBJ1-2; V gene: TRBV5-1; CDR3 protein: CASSFNSRDGYTF
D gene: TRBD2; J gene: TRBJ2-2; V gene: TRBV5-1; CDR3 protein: CASSPGTSGTGELFF
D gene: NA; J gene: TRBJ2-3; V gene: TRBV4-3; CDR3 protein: CASSQGGVFTDTQYF
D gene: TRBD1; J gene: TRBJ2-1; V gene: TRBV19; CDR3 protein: CASSASGGTEQFF
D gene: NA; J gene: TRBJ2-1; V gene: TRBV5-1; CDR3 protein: CASSRVSYNEQFF
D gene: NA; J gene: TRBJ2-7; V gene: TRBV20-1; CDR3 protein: CSASAGSGSGEQYF
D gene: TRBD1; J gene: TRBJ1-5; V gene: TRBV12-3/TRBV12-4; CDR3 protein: CASNRGYNQPQHF
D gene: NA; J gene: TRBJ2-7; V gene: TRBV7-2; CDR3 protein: CASSLRGIYEQYF
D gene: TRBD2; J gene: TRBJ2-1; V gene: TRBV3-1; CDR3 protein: CASSLTRLAGGAYNEQFF
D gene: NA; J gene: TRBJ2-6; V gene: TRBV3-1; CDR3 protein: CASSHGVGGANVLTF
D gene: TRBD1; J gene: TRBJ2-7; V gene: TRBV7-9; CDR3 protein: CASSLGQGVTYEQYF
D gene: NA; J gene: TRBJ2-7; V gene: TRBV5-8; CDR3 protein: CASTLVGEQYF